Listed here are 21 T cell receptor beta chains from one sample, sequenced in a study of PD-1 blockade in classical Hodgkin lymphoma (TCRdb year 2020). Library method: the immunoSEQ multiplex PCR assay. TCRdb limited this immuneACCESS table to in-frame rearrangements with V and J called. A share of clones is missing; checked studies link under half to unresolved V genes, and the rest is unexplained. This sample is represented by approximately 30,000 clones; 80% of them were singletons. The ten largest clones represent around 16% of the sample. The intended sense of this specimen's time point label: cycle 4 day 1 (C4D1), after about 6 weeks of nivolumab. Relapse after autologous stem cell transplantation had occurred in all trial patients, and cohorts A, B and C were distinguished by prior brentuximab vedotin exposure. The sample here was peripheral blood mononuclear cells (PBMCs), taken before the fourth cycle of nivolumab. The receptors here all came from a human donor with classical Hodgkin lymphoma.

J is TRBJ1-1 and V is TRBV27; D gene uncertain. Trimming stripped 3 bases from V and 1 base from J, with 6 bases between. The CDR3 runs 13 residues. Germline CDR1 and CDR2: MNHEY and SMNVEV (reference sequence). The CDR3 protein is CASSFPGNTEAFF. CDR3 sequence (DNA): TGTGCCAGCAGTTTTCCTGGGAACACTGAAGCTTTCTTT.

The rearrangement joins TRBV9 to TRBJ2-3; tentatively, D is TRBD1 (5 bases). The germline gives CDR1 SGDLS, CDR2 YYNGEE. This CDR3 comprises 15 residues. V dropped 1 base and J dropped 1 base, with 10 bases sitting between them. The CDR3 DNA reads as TGTGCCAGCAGCGTAATAGGGGCTGGCACAGATACGCAGTATTTT. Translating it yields CASSVIGAGTDTQYF. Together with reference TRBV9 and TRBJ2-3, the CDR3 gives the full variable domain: DSGVTQTPKHLITATGQRVTLRCSPRSGDLSVYWYQQSLDQGLQFLIQYYNGEERAKGNILERFSAQQFPDLHSELNLSSLELGDSALYFCASSVIGAGTDTQYFGPGTRLTVL.

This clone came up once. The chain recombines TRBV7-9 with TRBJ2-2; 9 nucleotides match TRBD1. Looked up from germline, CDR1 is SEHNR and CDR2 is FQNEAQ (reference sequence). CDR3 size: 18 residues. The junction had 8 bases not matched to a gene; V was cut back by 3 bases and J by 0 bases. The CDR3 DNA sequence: TGTGCCAGCAGCTTGGGGACAGGGTCTCTAACGAACACCGGGGAGCTGTTTTTT. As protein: CASSLGTGSLTNTGELFF. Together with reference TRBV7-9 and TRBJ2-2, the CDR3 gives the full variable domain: DTGVSQNPRHKITKRGQNVTFRCDPISEHNRLYWYRQTLGQGPEFLTYFQNEAQLEKSRLLSDRFSAERPKGSFSTLEIQRTEQGDSAMYLCASSLGTGSLTNTGELFFGEGSRLTVL.

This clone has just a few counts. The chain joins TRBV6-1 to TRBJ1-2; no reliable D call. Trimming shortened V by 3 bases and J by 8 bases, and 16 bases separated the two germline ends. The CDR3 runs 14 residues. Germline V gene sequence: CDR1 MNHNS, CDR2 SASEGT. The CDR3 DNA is TGTGCCAGCAGTGAGTCTTTTGCTTCGGGGGGCTACACCTTC. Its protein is CASSESFASGGYTF.

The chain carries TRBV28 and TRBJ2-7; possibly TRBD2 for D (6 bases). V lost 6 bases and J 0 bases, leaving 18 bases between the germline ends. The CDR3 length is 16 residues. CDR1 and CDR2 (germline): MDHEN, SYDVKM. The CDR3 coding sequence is TGTGCCAGCAGCCTGGGACTGCCTCTTGTCTCCTACGAGCAGTACTTC. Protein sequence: CASSLGLPLVSYEQYF.

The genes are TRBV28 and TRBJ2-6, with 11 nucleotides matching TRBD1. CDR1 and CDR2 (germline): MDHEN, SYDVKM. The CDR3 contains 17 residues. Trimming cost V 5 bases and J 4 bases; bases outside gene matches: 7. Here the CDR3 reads CASSPRTGGWGANVLTF. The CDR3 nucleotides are TGTGCCAGCAGTCCGCGGACAGGGGGCTGGGGGGCCAACGTCCTGACTTTC.

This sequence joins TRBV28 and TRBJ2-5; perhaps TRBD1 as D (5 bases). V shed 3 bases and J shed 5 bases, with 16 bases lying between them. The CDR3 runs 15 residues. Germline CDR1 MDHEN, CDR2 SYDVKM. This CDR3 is CASSFPTGGGETQYF. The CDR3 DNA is TGTGCCAGCAGTTTTCCTACAGGTGGTGGGGAGACCCAGTACTTC.

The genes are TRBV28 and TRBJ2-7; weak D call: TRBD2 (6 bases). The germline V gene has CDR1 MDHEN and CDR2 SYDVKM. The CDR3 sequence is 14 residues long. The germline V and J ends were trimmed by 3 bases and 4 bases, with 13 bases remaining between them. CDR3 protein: CASSLRGSGYEQYF. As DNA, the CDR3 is TGTGCCAGCAGTTTGCGGGGAAGTGGGTACGAGCAGTACTTC.

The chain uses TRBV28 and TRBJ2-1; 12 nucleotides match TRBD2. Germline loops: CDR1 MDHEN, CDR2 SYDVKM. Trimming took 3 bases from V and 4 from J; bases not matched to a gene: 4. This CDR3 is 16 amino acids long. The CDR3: CASSFHGLAGYNEQFF. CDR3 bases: TGTGCCAGCAGTTTCCATGGACTAGCGGGGTACAATGAGCAGTTCTTC.

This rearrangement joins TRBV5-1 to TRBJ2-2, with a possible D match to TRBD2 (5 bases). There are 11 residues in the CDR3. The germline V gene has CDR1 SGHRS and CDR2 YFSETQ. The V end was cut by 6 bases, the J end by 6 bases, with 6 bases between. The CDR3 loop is CASTEAGELFF. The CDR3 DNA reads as TGCGCCAGCACGGAGGCCGGGGAGCTGTTTTTT. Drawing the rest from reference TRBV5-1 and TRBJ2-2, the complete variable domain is KAGVTQTPRYLIKTRGQQVTLSCSPISGHRSVSWYQQTPGQGLQFLFEYFSETQRNKGNFPGRFSGRQFSNSRSEMNVSTLELGDSALYLCASTEAGELFFGEGSRLTVL.

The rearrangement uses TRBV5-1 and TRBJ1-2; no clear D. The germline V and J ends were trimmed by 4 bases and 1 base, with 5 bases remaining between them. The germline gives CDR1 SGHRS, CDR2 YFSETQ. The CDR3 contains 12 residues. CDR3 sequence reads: CASSPGNYGYTF. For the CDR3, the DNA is TGCGCCAGCAGCCCGGGTAACTATGGCTACACCTTC.

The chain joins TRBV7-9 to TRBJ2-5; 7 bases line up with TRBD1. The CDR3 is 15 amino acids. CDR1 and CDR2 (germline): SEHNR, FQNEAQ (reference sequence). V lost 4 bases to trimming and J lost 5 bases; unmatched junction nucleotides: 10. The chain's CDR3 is CASSSNRGWAETQYF. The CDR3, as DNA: TGTGCCAGCAGCTCCAACAGGGGTTGGGCGGAGACCCAGTACTTC.

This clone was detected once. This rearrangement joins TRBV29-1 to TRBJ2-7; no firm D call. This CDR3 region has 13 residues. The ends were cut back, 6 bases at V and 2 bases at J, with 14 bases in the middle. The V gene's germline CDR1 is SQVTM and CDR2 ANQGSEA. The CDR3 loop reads CSVPSPHTYEQYF. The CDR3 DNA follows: TGCAGCGTCCCAAGCCCACACACCTACGAGCAGTACTTC.

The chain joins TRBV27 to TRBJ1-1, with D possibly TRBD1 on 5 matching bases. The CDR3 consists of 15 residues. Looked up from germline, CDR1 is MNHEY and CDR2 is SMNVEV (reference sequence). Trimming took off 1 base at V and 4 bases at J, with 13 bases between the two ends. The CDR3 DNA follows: TGTGCCAGCAGTTTATGGGGGGGGACGTTCACTGAAGCTTTCTTT. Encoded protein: CASSLWGGTFTEAFF.

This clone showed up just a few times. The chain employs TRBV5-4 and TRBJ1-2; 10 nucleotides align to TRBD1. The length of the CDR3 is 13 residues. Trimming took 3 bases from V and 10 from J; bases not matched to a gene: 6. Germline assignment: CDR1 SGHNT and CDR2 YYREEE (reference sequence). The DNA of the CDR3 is TGTGCCAGCAGCTCGCCCGGGACAGGGGACTACACCTTC. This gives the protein CASSSPGTGDYTF. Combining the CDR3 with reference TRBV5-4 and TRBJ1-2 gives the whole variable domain ETGVTQSPTHLIKTRGQQVTLRCSSQSGHNTVSWYQQALGQGPQFIFQYYREEENGRGNFPPRFSGLQFPNYSSELNVNALELDDSALYLCASSSPGTGDYTFGSGTRLTVV.

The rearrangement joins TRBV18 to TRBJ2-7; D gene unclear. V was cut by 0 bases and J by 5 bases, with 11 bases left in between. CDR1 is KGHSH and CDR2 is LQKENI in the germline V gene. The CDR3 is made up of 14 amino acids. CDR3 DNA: TGTGCCAGCTCACCACCGGGAACTTACCACGAGCAGTACTTC. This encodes CASSPPGTYHEQYF.

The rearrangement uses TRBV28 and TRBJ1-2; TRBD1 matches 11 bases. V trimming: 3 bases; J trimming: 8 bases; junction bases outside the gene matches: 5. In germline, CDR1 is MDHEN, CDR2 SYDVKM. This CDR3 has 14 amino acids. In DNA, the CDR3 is TGTGCCAGCAGTTTGGGACAGGGGGGCGGGGGCTACACCTTC. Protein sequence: CASSLGQGGGGYTF.

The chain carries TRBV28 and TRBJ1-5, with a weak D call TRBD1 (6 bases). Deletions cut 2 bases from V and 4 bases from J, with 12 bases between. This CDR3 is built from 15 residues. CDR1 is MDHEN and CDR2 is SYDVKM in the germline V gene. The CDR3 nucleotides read TGTGCCAGCAGTTTACAGGGGAAGACAAATCAGCCCCAGCATTTT. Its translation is CASSLQGKTNQPQHF.

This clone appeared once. The CDR3 spells CAISESNEQFF. Here the CDR3 DNA reads TGTGCCATCAGTGAAAGCAATGAGCAGTTCTTC. The J gene is TRBJ2-1, the V gene TRBV10-3; D remains unclear. CDR3 length: 11 residues. In germline, CDR1 is ENHRY, CDR2 SYGVKD. The germline V and J ends were trimmed by 3 bases and 6 bases, with 3 bases remaining between them.

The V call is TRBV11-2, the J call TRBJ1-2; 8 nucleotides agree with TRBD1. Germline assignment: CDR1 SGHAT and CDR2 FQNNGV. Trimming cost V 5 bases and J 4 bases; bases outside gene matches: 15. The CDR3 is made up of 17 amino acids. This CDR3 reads CASSPRLETGDSYGYTF. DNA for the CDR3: TGTGCCAGCAGCCCCCGACTAGAGACAGGGGATTCCTATGGCTACACCTTC.

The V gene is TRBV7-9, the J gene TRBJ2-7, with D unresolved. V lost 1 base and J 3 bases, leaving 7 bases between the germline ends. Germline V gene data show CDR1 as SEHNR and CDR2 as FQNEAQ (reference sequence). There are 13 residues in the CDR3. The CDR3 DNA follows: TGTGCCAGCAGCTTAGGACAAAACTACGAGCAGTACTTC. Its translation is CASSLGQNYEQYF.